Shown below are 10 T cell receptor beta chains from a single sample sequenced in a study of spatial heterogeneity in lung cancer. General study results and limits: Expanded alpha and beta TCR counts within tumors tracked tumor mutation counts.

TCRdb redid the calling of the 5' RACE reads with MiXCR, one entry per CDR3 protein. The data show tens of thousands of distinct CDR3 sequences, around 4.8% seen once. No antigen has been identified for these receptors. Time point meaning: sample taken at primary tumor resection. The sample was lung tumor tissue, taken at surgery. The receptor source for this set is a male donor with early-stage non-small cell lung cancer.

This clonotype was observed at least ten times. The chain links TRBV18 to TRBJ2-7; D uncertain. Germline-derived CDR1 and CDR2 are KGHSH and LQKENI. The V end was cut by 2 bases, the J end by 0 bases, with 11 bases between. The CDR3 contains 15 residues. CDR3 amino acids: CASSPSGSPSYEQYF. DNA for the CDR3: TGTGCCAGCTCACCATCCGGATCCCCCTCCTACGAGCAGTACTTC.

Many counts were recorded for this clonotype. The chain links TRBV11-3 to TRBJ2-3; no reliable D call. The CDR3 contains 13 residues. Trimming removed 3 bases at V and 5 bases at J, with 9 bases between. Looked up from germline, CDR1 is SGHNT and CDR2 is YENEEA. CDR3 loop: CASSLSPVDTQYF. Here the CDR3 DNA reads TGTGCCAGCAGCTTGTCCCCTGTAGATACGCAGTATTTT.

This clonotype was seen only a few times. V is TRBV6-6 and J is TRBJ2-1; D unresolved. The CDR3 has 12 amino acids. V shed 2 bases and J shed 4 bases, with 3 bases lying between them. Germline-derived CDR1 and CDR2 are MNHNY and SVGAGI (reference sequence). CDR3 nucleotide sequence: TGTGCCAGCAGTTACCTTTACAATGAGCAGTTCTTC. Protein sequence: CASSYLYNEQFF.

This clonotype was counted ten times or more. The chain links TRBV7-2 to TRBJ2-7, with 10 nucleotides matching TRBD2. CDR3 length: 17 amino acids. Germline CDR1 and CDR2: SGHTA and FQGNSA. The ends lost 8 bases at V and 0 bases at J; junction bases unmatched: 13. In DNA form, the CDR3 reads TGTGCCAGCTCTCGGACTAGCGGAGGGATTAGCTCCTACGAGCAGTACTTC. It is translated as CASSRTSGGISSYEQYF.

In its sample, this clonotype was seen many times. The V call is TRBV28, the J call TRBJ1-4; no definite D call. Germline assignment: CDR1 MDHEN and CDR2 SYDVKM. The V end was cut by 6 bases, the J end by 5 bases, with 7 bases between. The CDR3 is made up of 12 amino acids. In nucleotides, the CDR3 is TGTGCCAGCAGCCGCAAAAATGAAAAACTGTTTTTT. Its translation is CASSRKNEKLFF.

This clonotype was counted many times. This chain uses TRBV7-8 with TRBJ2-2, with 7 nucleotides matching TRBD1. This CDR3 spans 15 amino acids. V lost 2 bases to trimming and J lost 5 bases; unmatched junction nucleotides: 5. CDR1 is SGHVS and CDR2 is FQNEAQ in the germline V gene. The CDR3 sequence is CASSLQGGATGELFF. CDR3 coding DNA: TGTGCCAGCAGCTTACAAGGGGGCGCGACCGGGGAGCTGTTTTTT.

Ten or more counts support this clonotype. V gene TRBV7-2 combines with J gene TRBJ1-5; 10 bases line up with TRBD1. V gave up 1 base and J gave up 4 bases; unmatched junction bases: 7. Germline values: CDR1 SGHTA, CDR2 FQGNSA. CDR3 length: 17 residues. The CDR3 protein is CASSLGGQGRRNQPQHF. The DNA for the CDR3 is TGTGCCAGCAGCTTAGGGGGACAGGGGCGACGAAATCAGCCCCAGCATTTT.

This clonotype was counted ten times or more. The chain couples TRBV5-1 to TRBJ2-3; D is unclear. The V end was cut by 3 bases, the J end by 2 bases, with 1 base between. In germline, CDR1 is SGHRS, CDR2 YFSETQ. The CDR3 loop spans 11 amino acids. The CDR3 nucleotides read TGCGCCAGCAGCTCCACAGATACGCAGTATTTT. Its protein is CASSSTDTQYF. Looking up the rest from reference TRBV5-1 and TRBJ2-3 gives the full variable domain: KAGVTQTPRYLIKTRGQQVTLSCSPISGHRSVSWYQQTPGQGLQFLFEYFSETQRNKGNFPGRFSGRQFSNSRSEMNVSTLELGDSALYLCASSSTDTQYFGPGTRLTVL.

The table lists this clonotype with many counts. The V gene is TRBV27, the J gene TRBJ1-5; D remains unclear. Germline CDR1 is MNHEY and CDR2 is SMNVEV (reference sequence). This CDR3 region has 16 residues. Trimming took 4 bases from V and 0 from J, leaving 13 bases between them. This CDR3 reads CASSSWGYDSNQPQHF. CDR3 coding DNA: TGTGCCAGCAGTTCCTGGGGTTACGATAGCAATCAGCCCCAGCATTTT.

This clonotype occurred a few times. The V and J genes are TRBV4-3 and TRBJ2-6; 8 bases agree with TRBD2. Looked up from germline, CDR1 is LGHNA and CDR2 is YSLEER. The CDR3 loop spans 15 amino acids. V lost 6 bases to trimming and J lost 0 bases; unmatched junction nucleotides: 1. The CDR3 DNA is TGCGCCAGCAGTCGGGGGGGCTCTGGGGCCAACGTCCTGACTTTC. Amino acids: CASSRGGSGANVLTF.